The 2 T cell receptor beta chains in this list originate from one sample, sequenced in a study of T cell changes during pregnancy in multiple sclerosis. The data were produced by immunoSEQ multiplex PCR, yet TCRdb's version contains in-frame clones alone and is incomplete. Among 90,000 to 95,000 clones listed, 85% to 95% were seen once. This material consisted of peripheral blood, taken in the third trimester of pregnancy. The receptors stem from a female donor with multiple sclerosis, enrolled in a pregnancy study.

The J gene is TRBJ1-4, the V gene TRBV29-1; D remains ambiguous. Germline V lookup: CDR1 SQVTM, CDR2 ANQGSEA. The CDR3 is 14 amino acids. Trimming left V 5 bases short and J 10 bases short, with 20 bases between. The DNA of the CDR3 is TGCAGCGTTTATGAGGGCTTGGACGTCGGAAAACTGTTTTTT. Translating gives CSVYEGLDVGKLFF.

V is TRBV27 and J is TRBJ2-5, with TRBD2 as a possible D gene (5 bases). This CDR3 spans 14 amino acids. Looked up from germline, CDR1 is MNHEY and CDR2 is SMNVEV (reference sequence). V lost 3 bases to trimming and J lost 6 bases, with 14 bases between them. The chain's CDR3 is CASSFSNREKTQYF. CDR3 nucleotide sequence: TGTGCCAGCAGTTTCTCCAACCGGGAAAAGACCCAGTACTTC.